This T cell receptor beta chain was identified in a study of Graves' ophthalmopathy and Graves' hyperthyroidism. Notes on the study in general: Blood repertoires reportedly contained most expanded thyroid clonotypes above 0.001 frequency.

Comment on this clonotype: Its antigen is not known.

The CDR3 consists of 13 residues. Germline V lookup: CDR1 MNHNS, CDR2 SASEGT. V shed 5 bases and J shed 8 bases, with 15 bases lying between them. Transcripts of RNA were the source for amplifying TCR beta CDR3 regions. A first-round RT-PCR used HTBI primers, followed by a second-round multiplex PCR. One entry per CDR3 protein results from TCRdb running MiXCR on the multiplex PCR reads. Of approximately 150,000 distinct CDR3 sequences listed, approximately 40% are singletons. The sequenced sample consisted of peripheral blood. The chain carries TRBV6-1 and TRBJ1-2; D perhaps matches TRBD1 (5 bases). This receptor was obtained from a man aged 25-45 years with Graves' ophthalmopathy. The CDR3 sequence is CASSTHPRVGYTF. The CDR3 DNA sequence: TGTGCCAGCAGTACCCATCCCAGGGTAGGCTACACCTTC.